The sequence of this TCR beta chain was determined in a study of blood T cell repertoires in COVID-19. Study-wide context: Spain, Italy and the United States supplied samples that represented acute and convalescent COVID-19. Sources were T cells, B-cell-depleted T cells, or PBMCs; the material itself was cDNA or gDNA.

Per the authors' pipeline: Reference gene primers were amplified, and this amplification served to estimate nucleated cell counts. Data came from immunoSEQ multiplex PCR; TCRdb stores just in-frame clones and leaves some out. D and trimming were read from the DNA, whereas the V and J calls and clone size are those reported in that table. Among tens of thousands of clones, less than 85% were seen once, and the ten largest hold around 2.6%. This CDR3 contains 16 residues. The V gene lost 0 bases and the J gene lost 5 bases, with 16 bases spanning the gap. The V gene's germline CDR1 is SGHTA and CDR2 FQGNSA.

This clonotype was obtained from a human donor with acute or convalescent COVID-19. The donor label of this sample is uncertain. What was sequenced was peripheral blood. The J gene is TRBJ2-5, the V gene TRBV7-2, with D unclear. The CDR3 reads CASSLAMSPRSETQYF. The CDR3 DNA is TGTGCCAGCAGCTTAGCTATGTCCCCTAGATCGGAGACCCAGTACTTC.